These 26 T cell receptor beta chains were sequenced from one sample in a study of T cell responses to AZD1222 COVID-19 vaccine. Assay used: immunoSEQ multiplex PCR; TCRdb lists only in-frame clones, some missing. The table shows 120,000 or so clones, with around 90% occurring only once. This sample comprised peripheral blood, obtained on day 0 of AZD1222 vaccination. All receptors come from an adult in good health.

This clone was seen a single time. The chain couples TRBV10-3 to TRBJ1-4; 9 bases line up with TRBD1. After removal of 10 bases from V and 8 bases from J, the junction contained 8 bases not matched to a gene. There are 13 residues in the CDR3. Germline CDR1 ENHRY, CDR2 SYGVKD. The CDR3 bases are TGTGCCACGGGGACAGGGTTCGGCGAAAAACTGTTTTTT. Protein: CATGTGFGEKLFF.

This chain joins TRBV6-5 and TRBJ2-7, with TRBD1 identical over 8 bases. CDR3 length: 14 residues. CDR1 is MNHEY and CDR2 is SVGAGI in the germline V gene. V trimming: 2 bases; J trimming: 0 bases; junction bases outside the gene matches: 0. The CDR3 bases are TGTGCCAGCAGTTACGACAGGGGCTCCTACGAGCAGTACTTC. The encoded protein is CASSYDRGSYEQYF.

The rearrangement links TRBV20-1 to TRBJ1-1; D is ambiguous. Germline V CDR1 and CDR2: DFQATT, SNEGSKA (reference sequence). CDR3 size: 10 residues. Between the trimmed V and J ends, which lost 7 bases and 8 bases, there was a span of 11 bases. CDR3 protein: CSVRDGEAFF. The CDR3 DNA is TGCAGTGTCAGAGACGGAGAAGCTTTCTTT.

The chain has TRBV19 and TRBJ2-7; 8 bases are a match to TRBD2. The V gene's germline CDR1 is LNHDA and CDR2 SQIVND (reference sequence). The CDR3 runs 15 residues. Losses at the gene ends were 3 bases for V and 2 bases for J; bases not matched to a gene: 6. The CDR3: CASSMSGGLPYEQYF. In DNA, the CDR3 is TGTGCCAGTAGTATGAGCGGGGGTCTTCCCTACGAGCAGTACTTC.

This clone was detected only once. The chain uses TRBV5-4 and TRBJ2-1, with 7 bases aligning to TRBD2. Per the germline V gene, CDR1 is SGHNT and CDR2 is YYREEE (reference sequence). V trimming: 1 base; J trimming: 10 bases; junction bases outside the gene matches: 11. The CDR3 runs 15 residues. This CDR3 is CASSLLREKFPEQFF. Here the CDR3 DNA reads TGTGCCAGCAGCTTGTTGCGGGAGAAGTTCCCGGAGCAGTTCTTC. The variable domain in full, completed from reference TRBV5-4 and TRBJ2-1, reads ETGVTQSPTHLIKTRGQQVTLRCSSQSGHNTVSWYQQALGQGPQFIFQYYREEENGRGNFPPRFSGLQFPNYSSELNVNALELDDSALYLCASSLLREKFPEQFFGPGTRLTVL.

V and J are TRBV3-1 (or the pseudogene TRBV3-2) and TRBJ2-7; D possibly corresponds to TRBD2 (6 bases). Trimming took off 2 bases at V and 5 bases at J, with 13 bases between the two ends. Germline CDR1 and CDR2: LGHDT and YNNKEL (reference sequence). CDR3 size: 14 residues. CDR3 nucleotide sequence: TGTGCCAGCAGCCAATGGGACTCCCTACACGAGCAGTACTTC. Residues: CASSQWDSLHEQYF.

V usage is TRBV5-1 and J usage is TRBJ2-3; D gene uncertain. Germline CDR1 SGHRS, CDR2 YFSETQ. V lost 4 bases and J lost 0, with 3 bases in between. There are 12 residues in the CDR3. This chain's CDR3 is CASSESTDTQYF. CDR3 nucleotides: TGCGCCAGCAGCGAGAGCACAGATACGCAGTATTTT.

The chain is built from TRBV4-2 and TRBJ1-1; D might be TRBD1 (6 bases). The CDR3 runs 13 residues. Trimming left V 0 bases short and J 10 bases short, with 12 bases between. CDR1 and CDR2 from the germline V gene are LGHNA and YNFKEQ. The CDR3 loop is CASSQDWGRLAFF. The CDR3 region has the DNA TGTGCCAGCAGCCAAGATTGGGGGCGCCTAGCTTTCTTT.

This chain uses TRBV3-1 (or the pseudogene TRBV3-2) with TRBJ2-7; 8 bases agree with TRBD2. The V and J ends lost 1 base and 9 bases, in that order; junction bases with no gene match: 8. CDR3 length: 14 amino acids. Germline V CDR1 and CDR2: LGHDT, YNNKEL (reference sequence). CDR3 bases: TGTGCCAGCAGCCAAGGTAGCGGGACCCTCCGGCAGTACTTC. Protein product: CASSQGSGTLRQYF.

The rearrangement uses TRBV7-2 and TRBJ1-3; D possibly corresponds to TRBD1 (5 bases). V lost 3 bases to trimming and J lost 0 bases, with 9 bases between them. The CDR3 has 15 amino acids. CDR1 SGHTA and CDR2 FQGNSA come from the germline V gene. The CDR3 DNA follows: TGTGCCAGCAGCTTCCCTCAGGGCTCTGGAAACACCATATATTTT. Protein sequence: CASSFPQGSGNTIYF.

The CDR3 loop is CASSVPGLAVNEQFF. The DNA of the CDR3 is TGTGCCAGCAGCGTACCGGGACTAGCGGTCAATGAGCAGTTCTTC. The chain recombines TRBV27 with TRBJ2-1; 11 bases fit TRBD2. Germline V gene data show CDR1 as MNHEY and CDR2 as SMNVEV (reference sequence). This CDR3 has 15 residues. V lost 6 bases, J lost 6 bases, and 7 bases stayed unmatched.

The chain employs TRBV9 and TRBJ2-7; 10 nucleotides line up with TRBD1. The J segment lost 2 bases and the V segment lost 0 bases, leaving 5 bases of the junction unmatched. Germline CDR1 and CDR2: SGDLS and YYNGEE. The CDR3 sequence is 16 residues long. The CDR3 protein is CASSVEDRGAPYEQYF. The CDR3 DNA reads TGTGCCAGCAGCGTAGAGGACAGGGGGGCCCCCTACGAGCAGTACTTC. Combining the CDR3 with reference TRBV9 and TRBJ2-7 gives the whole variable domain DSGVTQTPKHLITATGQRVTLRCSPRSGDLSVYWYQQSLDQGLQFLIQYYNGEERAKGNILERFSAQQFPDLHSELNLSSLELGDSALYFCASSVEDRGAPYEQYFGPGTRLTVT.

This clone was detected only once. The chain couples TRBV7-2 to TRBJ2-7, with D perhaps given as TRBD1 or TRBD2 (5 bases each). This CDR3 has 13 amino acids. Germline V gene data show CDR1 as SGHTA and CDR2 as FQGNSA. The germline V and J ends were trimmed by 5 bases and 0 bases, with 8 bases remaining between them. CDR3 DNA: TGTGCCAGCAGCCCGGGGACCTCCTACGAGCAGTACTTC. This translates into CASSPGTSYEQYF.

The chain joins TRBV7-9 to TRBJ1-4, with D possibly matching TRBD1 (5 bases). The CDR3 is 14 residues long. Germline assignment: CDR1 SEHNR and CDR2 FQNEAQ (reference sequence). Trimming shortened V by 3 bases and J by 4 bases, and 9 bases separated the two germline ends. Written as DNA, the CDR3 is TGTGCCAGCAGCTTCCGGGGGTTTAATGAAAAACTGTTTTTT. It translates to CASSFRGFNEKLFF.

The chain carries TRBV5-4 and TRBJ1-1; TRBD1 aligns across 9 bases. This CDR3 contains 15 residues. V trimming: 0 bases; J trimming: 0 bases; junction bases outside the gene matches: 0. Per the germline V gene, CDR1 is SGHNT and CDR2 is YYREEE (reference sequence). CDR3 sequence reads: CASSLGTGVNTEAFF. In DNA form, the CDR3 reads TGTGCCAGCAGCTTGGGGACAGGGGTGAACACTGAAGCTTTCTTT.

The chain uses TRBV2 and TRBJ1-5, with D maybe TRBD1 (6 bases). V shed 4 bases and J shed 3 bases, with 13 bases lying between them. This CDR3 contains 15 residues. The germline gives CDR1 SNHLY, CDR2 FYNNEI. The CDR3 DNA reads TGTGCCAGCAGTGTCAGGACAGTAAACAATCAGCCCCAGCATTTT. Its protein product is CASSVRTVNNQPQHF.

The chain links TRBV27 to TRBJ2-1; 8 bases line up with TRBD2. This CDR3 region has 14 residues. Losses at the gene ends were 6 bases for V and 8 bases for J; bases not matched to a gene: 9. Germline CDR1 is MNHEY and CDR2 is SMNVEV (reference sequence). CDR3 loop: CASRDGGVIDEQFF. The CDR3 nucleotides are TGTGCCAGCAGGGACGGGGGGGTTATCGATGAGCAGTTCTTC.

V usage is TRBV2 and J usage is TRBJ2-4, with a weak D call TRBD2 (5 bases). Trimming left V 4 bases short and J 3 bases short, with 7 bases between. From germline, CDR1 is SNHLY and CDR2 FYNNEI. This CDR3 comprises 13 residues. In DNA, the CDR3 is TGTGCCAGCAGTGTAGCGCTCAAAAACATTCAGTACTTC. Protein: CASSVALKNIQYF.

This chain joins TRBV29-1 and TRBJ1-2, with a possible D match to TRBD1 (5 bases). In germline, CDR1 is SQVTM, CDR2 ANQGSEA. The CDR3 is 13 amino acids. Deletions cut 4 bases from V and 2 bases from J, with 11 bases between. The CDR3 loop reads CSVVKGQNYGYTF. The CDR3 bases are TGCAGCGTTGTAAAGGGGCAGAACTATGGCTACACCTTC.

This rearrangement joins TRBV5-1 to TRBJ2-1; 10 bases match TRBD2. V lost 0 bases and J lost 10; bases outside the gene matches: 4. CDR1 and CDR2 (germline): SGHRS, YFSETQ. The CDR3 is made up of 14 amino acids. CDR3 nucleotides: TGCGCCAGCAGCTTGGCTAGCGGGAGATACGAGCAGTTCTTC. It translates to CASSLASGRYEQFF. The full variable domain, rest sourced from reference TRBV5-1 and TRBJ2-1, is KAGVTQTPRYLIKTRGQQVTLSCSPISGHRSVSWYQQTPGQGLQFLFEYFSETQRNKGNFPGRFSGRQFSNSRSEMNVSTLELGDSALYLCASSLASGRYEQFFGPGTRLTVL.

The chain employs TRBV12-3 or TRBV12-4 and TRBJ1-4; TRBD1 might be the D (6 bases). This CDR3 has 13 residues. The ends were cut back, 7 bases at V and 11 bases at J, with 17 bases in the middle. The CDR3 is CASTRLQGRKLFF. CDR3 nucleotides: TGTGCCAGCACCCGGCTACAGGGCAGGAAACTGTTTTTT.

The V call is TRBV5-5, the J call TRBJ1-6; possibly TRBD1 for D (6 bases). This CDR3 comprises 18 residues. CDR1 is SGHKS, CDR2 YYEKEE, per germline (reference sequence). V gave up 5 bases and J gave up 5 bases, with 23 bases separating them. Written as DNA, the CDR3 is TGTGCCAGCAGTTTGCTCATACAGGGATCGGCGAATAATTCACCCCTCCACTTT. Amino acids: CASSLLIQGSANNSPLHF. The full variable domain, in which reference TRBV5-5 and TRBJ1-6 provide the parts outside the CDR3, is DAGVTQSPTHLIKTRGQQVTLRCSPISGHKSVSWYQQVLGQGPQFIFQYYEKEERGRGNFPDRFSARQFPNYSSELNVNALLLGDSALYLCASSLLIQGSANNSPLHFGNGTRLTVT.

The chain couples TRBV18 to TRBJ2-1; perhaps TRBD2 as D (5 bases). The germline gives CDR1 KGHSH, CDR2 LQKENI. This CDR3 contains 14 residues. The CDR3 DNA reads TGTGCATCCTCGGTCGTCTCCGGGAACAATGAGCAGTTCTTC. Translated, it gives CASSVVSGNNEQFF.

The V call is TRBV5-5, the J call TRBJ1-4; weak D call: TRBD1 (5 bases). The CDR3 is 13 amino acids. Trimming cost V 2 bases and J 8 bases, with 10 bases left between them. CDR1 and CDR2 (germline): SGHKS, YYEKEE (reference sequence). CDR3 nucleotide sequence: TGTGCCAGCAGCTTTGGGGCCCAAGAAAAACTGTTTTTT. Amino acid sequence: CASSFGAQEKLFF.

The chain recombines TRBV10-2 with TRBJ2-2; the match to TRBD2 covers 12 bases. Germline V gene sequence: CDR1 WSHSY, CDR2 SAAADI. The CDR3 covers 16 residues. V lost 8 bases to trimming and J lost 2 bases; unmatched junction nucleotides: 6. The CDR3 DNA reads TGCGCCAGCGGTCGGACTAGCGGGGCCAACACCGGGGAGCTGTTTTTT. It translates to CASGRTSGANTGELFF.

This rearrangement joins TRBV6-4 to TRBJ1-1; no clear D gene. Germline V gene lookup returns CDR1 MRHNA and CDR2 SNTAGT. The length of the CDR3 is 17 residues. The V and J ends lost 8 bases and 2 bases respectively, with 24 bases between them. CDR3 protein: CASPPFFGGTINTEAFF. The CDR3 DNA reads TGTGCCAGCCCTCCCTTCTTTGGAGGAACTATTAACACTGAAGCTTTCTTT.